The clone carrying this T cell receptor beta chain was found once. This specimen comes from a study of T-cell reconstitution after alpha-beta-depleted transplantation in children. TCRbeta library preparation incorporated unique molecular identifiers. TCRdb redid the calling of the PCR reads with MiXCR, one entry per CDR3 protein. The sample carries about 98,000 distinct CDR3 sequences, 23% recorded once. V lost 0 bases to trimming and J lost 9 bases, with 14 bases between them. CDR1 and CDR2 from the germline V gene are DFQATT and SNEGSKA (reference sequence). The CDR3 has 14 amino acids. The rearrangement uses TRBV20-1 and TRBJ2-2; D is ambiguous. This receptor was identified in a boy younger than 10 with acute lymphoblastic leukemia, due to receive a stem cell transplant. Sequencing used PBMCs, obtained before TCRalphabeta/CD19-depleted stem cell transplant. The DNA for the CDR3 is TGCAGTGCTAGAGATCCCCGGGCGGCCTGGGAGCTGTTTTTT. Translating gives CSARDPRAAWELFF.